This is a list of T cell receptor beta chains from one sample in a study of cytotoxic CD8 clonotypes in ibrutinib-treated CLL. The protocol was immunoSEQ multiplex PCR, while the TCRdb copy is restricted to in-frame clones and leaves out a portion. In the table there are under 35,000 clones, more than 60% of which are singletons. The sequencing used PBMCs, collected after 24 months of ibrutinib treatment. The receptor set was obtained from a human donor with chronic lymphocytic leukemia. The CDR3 runs from the conserved cysteine through the conserved F or W. D genes are given only for firm matches. Clone size is not always given. Where it is, it says once, few, many or a class for expanded clones.

d_call	clone_size	v_call	j_call	cdr3_length	cdr3_aa	cdr3_nt
NA	few	TRBV30	TRBJ1-5	13	CAWSTDPNQPQHF	TGTGCCTGGAGTACAGACCCGAATCAGCCCCAGCATTTT
NA	NA	TRBV5-1	TRBJ2-1	15	CASSLSPSSYNEQFF	TGCGCCAGCAGCTTGAGTCCTAGCTCCTACAATGAGCAGTTCTTC
NA	NA	TRBV6-5	TRBJ2-5	15	CASSSAGGGQETQYF	TGTGCCAGCAGTTCGGCGGGTGGTGGGCAAGAGACCCAGTACTTC
NA	NA	TRBV7-8	TRBJ2-2	13	CAGSLKNTGELFF	TGTGCCGGGTCTTTGAAGAACACCGGGGAGCTGTTTTTT
NA	NA	TRBV19	TRBJ1-5	10	CASSNQPQHF	TGTGCCAGTAGCAATCAGCCCCAGCATTTT
TRBD1	NA	TRBV9	TRBJ1-1	14	CASSATGGGGEAFF	TGTGCCAGCAGCGCAACAGGGGGAGGAGGTGAAGCTTTCTTT
NA	NA	TRBV19	TRBJ1-2	15	CASSIDDSGIDGYTF	TGTGCCAGTAGTATAGATGATTCAGGGATCGATGGCTACACCTTC
NA	NA	TRBV5-6	TRBJ1-1	13	CASSPSPDTEAFF	TGTGCCAGCAGCCCGAGTCCAGATACTGAAGCTTTCTTT
NA	NA	TRBV15	TRBJ2-7	15	CATSRGGGPFYEQYF	TGTGCCACCAGCAGAGGGGGCGGGCCGTTCTACGAGCAGTACTTC
NA	NA	TRBV14	TRBJ2-5	12	CASSQVMETQYF	TGTGCCAGCAGCCAAGTCATGGAGACCCAGTACTTC
NA	once	TRBV9	TRBJ1-5	15	CASSVGIGSNQPQHF	TGTGCCAGCAGCGTGGGCATAGGGAGCAATCAGCCCCAGCATTTT
NA	NA	TRBV6-6	TRBJ1-4	14	CASSYGGGVEKLFF	TGTGCCAGCAGTTACGGGGGGGGCGTCGAAAAACTGTTTTTT
NA	few	TRBV28	TRBJ2-3	15	CASSLGLPNTDTQYF	TGTGCCAGCAGTTTAGGTTTGCCAAACACAGATACGCAGTATTTT
NA	many	TRBV28	TRBJ1-1	16	CASSLRPGLRNTEAFF	TGTGCCAGCAGTTTAAGGCCCGGCTTACGGAACACTGAAGCTTTCTTT
NA	NA	TRBV29-1	TRBJ1-1	13	CSVERGGRVEAFF	TGCAGCGTTGAGAGGGGGGGGCGAGTGGAAGCTTTCTTT
TRBD1	NA	TRBV5-4	TRBJ2-7	14	CASSSGQGTDEQYF	TGTGCCAGCAGCTCGGGACAGGGGACCGACGAGCAGTACTTC
NA	NA	TRBV21-1	TRBJ2-7	13	CASTTGETYEQYF	TGTGCCAGCACGACAGGGGAAACCTACGAGCAGTACTTC
NA	NA	TRBV6-1	TRBJ2-3	13	CASSGPSRDTQYF	TGTGCCAGCAGTGGACCCAGCCGGGATACGCAGTATTTT
NA	NA	TRBV9	TRBJ1-4	15	CASSPGKGTGEKLFF	TGTGCCAGCAGCCCGGGGAAGGGGACCGGAGAAAAACTGTTTTTT
TRBD2	NA	TRBV7-9	TRBJ2-1	16	CASSSQLASSYNEQFF	TGTGCCAGCAGCTCTCAACTAGCGAGCTCCTACAATGAGCAGTTCTTC
NA	NA	TRBV9	TRBJ2-6	14	CASSVDGGANVLTF	TGTGCCAGCAGCGTAGACGGTGGGGCCAACGTCCTGACTTTC
NA	NA	TRBV19	TRBJ2-1	14	CASTPGRISNEQFF	TGTGCCAGTACCCCAGGTAGGATTTCCAATGAGCAGTTCTTC
NA	few	TRBV19	TRBJ1-5	15	CASSPQGIGNQPQHF	TGTGCCAGTAGTCCTCAGGGGATTGGCAATCAGCCCCAGCATTTT
NA	few	TRBV6-5	TRBJ1-2	14	CASSFSGWDYGYTF	TGTGCCAGCAGTTTCTCGGGTTGGGACTATGGCTACACCTTC
NA	NA	TRBV18	TRBJ1-4	15	CASSPSGTSNEKLFF	TGTGCCAGCTCACCATCCGGGACCAGTAATGAAAAACTGTTTTTT
NA	once	TRBV7-9	TRBJ2-1	11	CASSLGGEQFF	TGTGCCAGCAGCTTAGGTGGAGAGCAGTTCTTC
TRBD2	NA	TRBV18	TRBJ2-7	14	CASSPGLAGYEQYF	TGTGCCAGCTCACCGGGACTAGCCGGGTACGAGCAGTACTTC
TRBD1	once	TRBV11-2	TRBJ1-4	15	CASSFTGAGNEKLFF	TGTGCCAGCAGCTTCACAGGGGCGGGGAATGAAAAACTGTTTTTT
NA	NA	TRBV14	TRBJ2-2	13	CASSQTWGGELFF	TGTGCCAGCAGCCAAACCTGGGGCGGGGAGCTGTTTTTT
NA	NA	TRBV6-5	TRBJ1-2	11	CASRRSYGYTF	TGTGCCAGCAGGAGATCCTATGGCTACACCTTC
NA	once	TRBV6-5	TRBJ1-1	13	CASTYRPDRIAFF	TGTGCCAGCACATACAGACCGGACAGAATAGCTTTCTTT
NA	NA	TRBV21-1	TRBJ1-5	20	CASSNSRTTHRTDNNQPQHF	TGTGCCAGCAGCAACTCCAGGACCACCCACAGGACAGACAACAATCAGCCCCAGCATTTT
TRBD2	few	TRBV28	TRBJ2-3	18	CASSKPGLAGGSTDTQYF	TGTGCCAGCAGTAAACCGGGACTAGCGGGGGGTAGCACAGATACGCAGTATTTT
NA	NA	TRBV5-8	TRBJ1-1	13	CASSLVVNTEAFF	TGTGCCAGCAGCTTGGTAGTGAACACTGAAGCTTTCTTT
TRBD1	NA	TRBV11-2	TRBJ1-5	15	CASSLTGGRNQPQHF	TGTGCCAGCAGCCTCACAGGGGGCCGCAATCAGCCCCAGCATTTT
TRBD1	NA	TRBV15	TRBJ2-1	16	CATSRGWGQGHNEQFF	TGTGCCACCAGCAGAGGTTGGGGACAGGGCCACAATGAGCAGTTCTTC
NA	once	TRBV11-2	TRBJ2-2	12	CALRGFTGELFF	TGTGCCCTTCGTGGGTTCACCGGGGAGCTGTTTTTT
NA	NA	TRBV2	TRBJ2-7	13	CASKDEGSYGQYF	TGTGCCAGCAAGGATGAGGGCAGCTACGGGCAGTACTTC
NA	NA	TRBV29-1	TRBJ1-2	12	CSVGAGEYGYTF	TGCAGCGTTGGTGCAGGGGAATATGGCTACACCTTC
NA	NA	TRBV28	TRBJ2-5	15	CASSFLGSNVETQYF	TGTGCCAGCAGTTTTCTCGGCAGCAATGTAGAGACCCAGTACTTC
TRBD1	once	TRBV19	TRBJ1-1	13	CASRDRVSTEAFF	TGTGCCAGTAGAGACAGGGTGAGCACTGAAGCTTTCTTT
NA	NA	TRBV19	TRBJ2-5	12	CASSTTRETQYF	TGTGCCAGTAGTACGACGAGGGAGACCCAGTACTTC
TRBD1	NA	TRBV7-9	TRBJ1-2	15	CASSTRTGPNYGYTF	TGTGCCAGCAGCACGAGGACAGGGCCTAACTATGGCTACACCTTC
TRBD1	once	TRBV4-2	TRBJ2-1	17	CASSLAQGTGGLNEQFF	TGTGCCAGCAGCCTTGCCCAAGGGACAGGGGGCCTAAATGAGCAGTTCTTC
NA	NA	TRBV5-1	TRBJ2-5	13	CASSGGGAETQYF	TGCGCCAGCAGCGGGGGAGGCGCAGAGACCCAGTACTTC
NA	NA	TRBV4-1	TRBJ2-6	17	CASSQGPLGSGANVLTF	TGCGCCAGCAGCCAAGGACCTCTTGGCTCTGGGGCCAACGTCCTGACTTTC
NA	NA	TRBV4-1	TRBJ2-7	15	CASSREVQSSYEQYF	TGCGCCAGCAGCCGAGAGGTACAGAGCTCCTACGAGCAGTACTTC
TRBD2	NA	TRBV9	TRBJ2-1	14	CASSAGLAGYEQFF	TGTGCCAGCAGCGCGGGACTAGCGGGGTATGAGCAGTTCTTC
TRBD1	NA	TRBV28	TRBJ2-7	13	CASSYRGSYEQYF	TGTGCCAGCAGTTACAGGGGCTCCTACGAGCAGTACTTC